What follows are 23 T cell receptor beta chains derived from one specimen sequenced in a study of shared clonotypes between healthy human individuals. Data came from immunoSEQ multiplex PCR; TCRdb stores just in-frame clones and leaves some out. There are fewer than 1.6 million clones in the sample; approximately 98.5% occur only once, and 0.36% lies in the top ten. The source material was naive CD4+ T cells sorted from blood. Subset of the sample: CD45RA+ positively selected. Receptor source: a man aged 25 to 40 in good health.

This sequence joins TRBV29-1 and TRBJ2-1, with 7 bases that match TRBD2. The trim removed 4 bases at V and 5 bases at J, leaving 8 bases unmatched. The CDR3 covers 14 residues. Per germline, CDR1 SQVTM and CDR2 ANQGSEA. This chain's CDR3 is CSVAPLREDNEQFF. The CDR3 DNA reads TGCAGCGTTGCTCCCTTACGGGAGGACAATGAGCAGTTCTTC.

This sequence joins TRBV4-3 and TRBJ2-1; TRBD2 agrees at 9 bases. Germline V gene sequence: CDR1 LGHNA, CDR2 YSLEER. V trimming: 1 base; J trimming: 4 bases; junction bases outside the gene matches: 2. The CDR3 covers 15 residues. The CDR3 region has the DNA TGCGCCAGCAGCCAAGGGACTAGCGCATACAATGAGCAGTTCTTC. It is translated as CASSQGTSAYNEQFF.

This chain joins TRBV5-5 and TRBJ2-7, with TRBD1 matching over 7 bases. Germline CDR1 reads SGHKS; CDR2 reads YYEKEE (reference sequence). This CDR3 contains 16 residues. V was clipped by 3 bases and J by 4 bases; unmatched bases: 13. CDR3: CASSSLTTGPGYEQYF. CDR3 in DNA: TGTGCCAGCAGCTCCCTTACGACAGGGCCGGGGTACGAGCAGTACTTC.

The rearrangement uses TRBV5-1 and TRBJ2-1, with D perhaps matching TRBD1 or TRBD2 (5 bases each). The CDR3 runs to 18 residues. Trimming pared 0 bases from V and 0 bases from J, leaving 16 bases between. CDR1 is SGHRS, CDR2 YFSETQ, per germline. CDR3 nucleotide sequence: TGCGCCAGCAGCTTGGTGCCGACGGGACGGAGCTCCTACAATGAGCAGTTCTTC. Amino acids: CASSLVPTGRSSYNEQFF.

The chain uses TRBV5-1 and TRBJ2-1; 10 bases fit TRBD2. Trimming removed 5 bases from V and 5 bases from J; junction bases left unmatched: 1. The CDR3 covers 13 residues. Germline V gives CDR1 SGHRS, CDR2 YFSETQ. The CDR3 bases are TGCGCCAGCAGACTAGCGGGGAACAATGAGCAGTTCTTC. Amino acids: CASRLAGNNEQFF.

The chain carries TRBV6-5 and TRBJ1-2, with 7 bases that match TRBD1. Trimming took 7 bases from V and 2 from J; bases not matched to a gene: 10. From germline, CDR1 is MNHEY and CDR2 SVGAGI. This CDR3 has 15 amino acids. The CDR3 sequence is CASTRGTRLNYGYTF. CDR3 coding DNA: TGTGCCAGCACCAGGGGGACACGCTTAAACTATGGCTACACCTTC.

The rearrangement joins TRBV25-1 to TRBJ1-3; D not resolved. There are 13 residues in the CDR3. Germline CDR1 MGHDK, CDR2 SYGVNS. The ends were cut back, 4 bases at V and 3 bases at J, with 7 bases in the middle. CDR3 DNA: TGTGCCAGCAGTGCCTTCGGTGGAAACACCATATATTTT. This sequence encodes CASSAFGGNTIYF.

Here the CDR3 DNA reads TGTGCCAGCAGCCCTTTCGCAAGGAGCGAGCAGTACTTC. Protein sequence: CASSPFARSEQYF. The chain joins TRBV7-8 to TRBJ2-7; D remains ambiguous. Trimming took off 5 bases at V and 6 bases at J, with 14 bases between the two ends. Germline lookup yields CDR1 SGHVS and CDR2 FQNEAQ. This CDR3 has 13 residues.

The chain combines TRBV7-9 with TRBJ2-7; D gene unclear. The CDR3 runs 17 residues. Germline V CDR1 and CDR2: SEHNR, FQNEAQ (reference sequence). Trimming left V 1 base short and J 3 bases short, with 19 bases between. Here the CDR3 reads CASSLEFLRKSFYEQYF. The CDR3, as DNA: TGTGCCAGCAGCTTAGAGTTCCTCCGTAAAAGCTTCTACGAGCAGTACTTC.

The chain couples TRBV15 to TRBJ1-4; D ambiguous. In germline, CDR1 is LNHNV, CDR2 YYDKDF (reference sequence). There are 13 residues in the CDR3. V was trimmed by 5 bases and J by 3 bases, leaving 7 bases between them. CDR3 protein: CATSAGPNEKLFF. In DNA form, the CDR3 reads TGTGCCACCAGCGCCGGACCTAATGAAAAACTGTTTTTT.

This chain connects TRBV10-1 to TRBJ1-1; D is uncertain. The CDR3 length is 13 residues. CDR1 WNHNN and CDR2 SYGVQD come from the germline V gene (reference sequence). Trimming pared 6 bases from V and 5 bases from J, leaving 13 bases between. The DNA of the CDR3 is TGCGCCAGCAGAAGGGAACTTTGGACTGAAGCTTTCTTT. It yields the protein CASRRELWTEAFF.

The chain is built from TRBV10-1 and TRBJ2-3, with TRBD2 matching 10 bases. Per the germline V gene, CDR1 is WNHNN and CDR2 is SYGVQD (reference sequence). V shed 4 bases, J shed 4 bases, and the junction held 2 bases outside the gene matches. The CDR3 contains 14 residues. This CDR3 reads CASSATSGADTQYF. The CDR3 bases are TGCGCCAGCAGTGCAACTAGCGGGGCAGATACGCAGTATTTT.

This chain's CDR3 is CASSRAYNEQFF. The DNA for the CDR3 is TGTGCCAGCAGTCGGGCCTACAATGAGCAGTTCTTC. The chain recombines TRBV14 with TRBJ2-1; no clear D. The CDR3 is 12 residues long. V gave up 6 bases and J gave up 2 bases, with 5 bases separating them. CDR1 SGHDN and CDR2 FVKESK come from the germline V gene.

J is TRBJ2-1 and V is TRBV11-2; D unclear. The CDR3 is 14 residues long. Germline V gives CDR1 SGHAT, CDR2 FQNNGV. Trimming left V 3 bases short and J 8 bases short, with 14 bases between. CDR3 sequence: CASSFRLVGDEQFF. The CDR3 DNA follows: TGTGCCAGCAGCTTCCGTCTAGTTGGGGATGAGCAGTTCTTC.

The gene calls are TRBV5-4 and TRBJ2-7; 8 bases are a match to TRBD2. After removal of 2 bases from V and 3 bases from J, the junction contained 7 bases not matched to a gene. Germline values: CDR1 SGHNT, CDR2 YYREEE (reference sequence). This CDR3 spans 15 amino acids. As DNA, the CDR3 is TGTGCCAGCAGCTTAAAGACGGGACTAGTCTACGAGCAGTACTTC. Protein product: CASSLKTGLVYEQYF.

The V gene is TRBV4-3, the J gene TRBJ2-1; tentative D call: TRBD2 (5 bases). The CDR3 totals 14 residues. Per germline, CDR1 LGHNA and CDR2 YSLEER. V gave up 4 bases and J gave up 2 bases, with 9 bases separating them. The CDR3 region is CASSLERTYNEQFF. CDR3 sequence (DNA): TGCGCCAGCAGCCTTGAGCGGACCTACAATGAGCAGTTCTTC.

The chain has TRBV7-2 and TRBJ1-2; D call uncertain. The V end lost 7 bases, the J end lost 5 bases, and 20 bases lay between the germline ends. This CDR3 is 15 amino acids long. CDR1 and CDR2 from the germline V gene are SGHTA and FQGNSA. CDR3 DNA: TGTGCCAGCACCCCCAATGTGGCACCGTCGTATGGCTACACCTTC. Amino acid sequence: CASTPNVAPSYGYTF.

Regarding this clone: The identical CDR3 is also encoded by other nucleotide sequences in the sample. The V and J genes are TRBV2 and TRBJ2-7; D is unresolved. V lost 6 bases and J 3 bases, leaving 6 bases between the germline ends. This CDR3 has 11 residues. Germline assignment: CDR1 SNHLY and CDR2 FYNNEI. In DNA, the CDR3 is TGTGCCAGCAGAACAAGCTACGAGCAGTACTTC. This encodes CASRTSYEQYF.

V and J are TRBV11-2 and TRBJ2-1; a possible D gene is TRBD2 (6 bases). V gave up 0 bases and J gave up 2 bases, with 14 bases separating them. Germline V gene sequence: CDR1 SGHAT, CDR2 FQNNGV. This CDR3 comprises 17 residues. CDR3 DNA sequence: TGTGCCAGCAGCTTAGATATGGAGGGCCAACCCTACAATGAGCAGTTCTTC. Translation gives CASSLDMEGQPYNEQFF.

This sequence joins TRBV7-3 and TRBJ2-3; the D gene is possibly TRBD2 (5 bases). The V gene's germline CDR1 is SGHTA and CDR2 FQGTGA. V was clipped by 1 base and J by 0 bases, with 11 bases between them. The CDR3 contains 16 residues. As DNA, the CDR3 is TGTGCCAGCAGCTTAAATCCGGGATGGAGCACAGATACGCAGTATTTT. Encoded protein: CASSLNPGWSTDTQYF.

The chain couples TRBV10-1 to TRBJ2-7; D gene uncertain. From germline, CDR1 is WNHNN and CDR2 SYGVQD (reference sequence). This CDR3 comprises 14 residues. The V end was cut by 4 bases, the J end by 5 bases, with 15 bases between. Here the CDR3 DNA reads TGCGCCAGCAGTGTAAAGTCGGGCGTCGACGAGCAGTACTTC. The encoded protein is CASSVKSGVDEQYF.

The rearrangement uses TRBV10-3 and TRBJ2-3; possible D gene TRBD2, 6 bases. Germline V CDR1 and CDR2: ENHRY, SYGVKD. CDR3 length equals 14 residues. V dropped 6 bases and J dropped 2 bases, with 12 bases sitting between them. DNA for the CDR3: TGTGCCATCAGCAAACGGGAGATCACAGATACGCAGTATTTT. Translating it yields CAISKREITDTQYF.

CDR3 amino acids: CASSAGIAVGLAPEQFF. CDR3 DNA: TGTGCCAGCAGCGCCGGGATAGCAGTAGGGCTAGCGCCAGAGCAGTTCTTC. This chain connects TRBV7-9 to TRBJ2-1; the D gene is possibly TRBD2 (6 bases). V lost 5 bases, J lost 10 bases, and 27 bases lay in between. From germline, CDR1 is SEHNR and CDR2 FQNEAQ (reference sequence). The CDR3 has 17 residues. The whole variable domain, remainder taken from reference TRBV7-9 and TRBJ2-1, is DTGVSQNPRHKITKRGQNVTFRCDPISEHNRLYWYRQTLGQGPEFLTYFQNEAQLEKSRLLSDRFSAERPKGSFSTLEIQRTEQGDSAMYLCASSAGIAVGLAPEQFFGPGTRLTVL.